The clone carrying this TCR beta chain was observed many times. TCRdb redid the calling of the reads with MiXCR, one entry per CDR3 protein. Here the sample spans roughly 76,000 distinct CDR3 sequences, roughly 3.7% being singletons. With 6 bases clipped from V and 4 bases from J, the junction kept 10 bases outside the gene matches. Germline CDR1 reads SGDLS; CDR2 reads YYNGEE. The CDR3 sequence is 15 residues long. The data derive from a study of T cell repertoires in cytomegalovirus infection. J is TRBJ1-2 and V is TRBV9, with 9 bases fitting TRBD1. Sequencing used PBMCs. This clonotype originated in a human donor in good health (CMV status not recorded). Some clones in this sample may be carry-over from other donors' samples. The CDR3 is CASTPSGQGFYGYTF. CDR3 nucleotide sequence: TGTGCCAGCACCCCGTCGGGACAGGGCTTCTATGGCTACACCTTC.